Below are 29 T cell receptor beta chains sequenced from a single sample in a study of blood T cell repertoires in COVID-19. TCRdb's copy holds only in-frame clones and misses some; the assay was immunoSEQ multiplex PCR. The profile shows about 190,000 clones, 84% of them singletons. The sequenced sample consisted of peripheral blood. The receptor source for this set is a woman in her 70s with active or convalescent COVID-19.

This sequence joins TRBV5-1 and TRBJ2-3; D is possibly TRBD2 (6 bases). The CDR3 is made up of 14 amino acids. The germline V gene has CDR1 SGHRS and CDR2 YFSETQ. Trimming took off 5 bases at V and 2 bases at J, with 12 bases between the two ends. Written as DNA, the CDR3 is TGCGCCAGCAGTGGGGGGAGAGTCACAGATACGCAGTATTTT. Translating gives CASSGGRVTDTQYF.

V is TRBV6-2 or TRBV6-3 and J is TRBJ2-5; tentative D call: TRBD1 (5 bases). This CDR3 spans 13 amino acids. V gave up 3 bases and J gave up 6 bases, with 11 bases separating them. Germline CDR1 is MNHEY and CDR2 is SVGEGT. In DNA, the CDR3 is TGTGCCAGCAGTTATGGGGCGAGGCAGACCCAGTACTTC. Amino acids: CASSYGARQTQYF.

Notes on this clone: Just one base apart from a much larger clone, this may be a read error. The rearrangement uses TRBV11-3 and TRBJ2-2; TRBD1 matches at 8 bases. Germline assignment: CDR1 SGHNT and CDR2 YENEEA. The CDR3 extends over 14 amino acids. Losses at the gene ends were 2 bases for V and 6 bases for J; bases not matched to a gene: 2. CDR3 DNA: TGTGCCAGCAGCTTACAGGGGGCCGCCGGGGAGCTGTTTTTT. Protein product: CASSLQGAAGELFF.

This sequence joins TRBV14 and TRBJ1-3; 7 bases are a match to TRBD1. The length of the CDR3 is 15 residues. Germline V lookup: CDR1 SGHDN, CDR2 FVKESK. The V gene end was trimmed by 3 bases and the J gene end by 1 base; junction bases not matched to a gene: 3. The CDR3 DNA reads TGTGCCAGCAGCCACCCAGGGGGGTCTGGAAACACCATATATTTT. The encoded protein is CASSHPGGSGNTIYF.

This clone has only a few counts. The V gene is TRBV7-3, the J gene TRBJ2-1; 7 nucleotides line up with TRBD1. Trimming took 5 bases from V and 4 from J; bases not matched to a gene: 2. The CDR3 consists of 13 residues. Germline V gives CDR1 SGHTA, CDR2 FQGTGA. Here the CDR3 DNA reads TGTGCCAGCAGCAGGGGGCCATACAATGAGCAGTTCTTC. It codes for CASSRGPYNEQFF.

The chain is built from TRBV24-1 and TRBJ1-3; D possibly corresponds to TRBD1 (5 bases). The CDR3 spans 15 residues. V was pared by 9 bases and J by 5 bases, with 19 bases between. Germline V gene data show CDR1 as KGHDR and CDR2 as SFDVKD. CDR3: CATPWAGSYRNTIYF. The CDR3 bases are TGTGCCACCCCATGGGCAGGGTCCTATCGAAACACCATATATTTT.

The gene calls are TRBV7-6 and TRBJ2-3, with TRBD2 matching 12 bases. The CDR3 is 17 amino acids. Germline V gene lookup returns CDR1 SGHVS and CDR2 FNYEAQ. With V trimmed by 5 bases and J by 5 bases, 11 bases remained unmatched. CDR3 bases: TGTGCCAGCAGCCCCCGACCTAGCGGGAGGGCCGAAGATACGCAGTATTTT. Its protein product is CASSPRPSGRAEDTQYF.

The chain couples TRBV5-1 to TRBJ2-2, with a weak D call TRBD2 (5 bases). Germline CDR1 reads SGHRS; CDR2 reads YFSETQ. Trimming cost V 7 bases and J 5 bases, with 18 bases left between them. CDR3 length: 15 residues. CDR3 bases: TGCGCCAGCGGCAAAGAAGGGAGTGGGACCGGGGAGCTGTTTTTT. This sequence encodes CASGKEGSGTGELFF.

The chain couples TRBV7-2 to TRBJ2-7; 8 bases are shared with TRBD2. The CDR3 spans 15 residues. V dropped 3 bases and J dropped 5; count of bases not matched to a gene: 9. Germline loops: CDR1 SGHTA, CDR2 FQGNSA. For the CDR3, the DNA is TGTGCCAGCAGCTTGGCCGGGACTAGTATAAACGAGCAGTACTTC. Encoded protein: CASSLAGTSINEQYF.

CDR3 sequence: CASSMVGGMATGELFF. The CDR3 DNA is TGTGCCAGTAGTATGGTAGGGGGCATGGCCACCGGGGAGCTGTTTTTT. This chain links TRBV19 with TRBJ2-2, with 7 bases fitting TRBD1. This CDR3 contains 16 residues. Germline lookup yields CDR1 LNHDA and CDR2 SQIVND (reference sequence). The J segment lost 4 bases and the V segment lost 3 bases, leaving 8 bases of the junction unmatched.

CDR3: CASSFDGSSYNEQFF. The DNA of the CDR3 is TGTGCCAGCAGTTTTGATGGGAGCTCCTACAATGAGCAGTTCTTC. The J gene is TRBJ2-1, the V gene TRBV27; the D gene is possibly TRBD2 (5 bases). There are 15 residues in the CDR3. Trimming stripped 3 bases from V and 0 bases from J, with 9 bases between. CDR1 is MNHEY and CDR2 is SMNVEV in the germline V gene (reference sequence).

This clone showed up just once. CDR3 loop: CASSLTPTGYSYNEQFF. In DNA form, the CDR3 reads TGCGCCAGCAGCTTGACCCCTACAGGGTACTCCTACAATGAGCAGTTCTTC. The chain couples TRBV5-1 to TRBJ2-1; possible D gene TRBD1, 6 bases. The germline V and J ends were trimmed by 1 base and 0 bases, with 14 bases remaining between them. The CDR3 has 17 residues. Germline V lookup: CDR1 SGHRS, CDR2 YFSETQ. Combining the CDR3 with reference TRBV5-1 and TRBJ2-1 gives the whole variable domain KAGVTQTPRYLIKTRGQQVTLSCSPISGHRSVSWYQQTPGQGLQFLFEYFSETQRNKGNFPGRFSGRQFSNSRSEMNVSTLELGDSALYLCASSLTPTGYSYNEQFFGPGTRLTVL.

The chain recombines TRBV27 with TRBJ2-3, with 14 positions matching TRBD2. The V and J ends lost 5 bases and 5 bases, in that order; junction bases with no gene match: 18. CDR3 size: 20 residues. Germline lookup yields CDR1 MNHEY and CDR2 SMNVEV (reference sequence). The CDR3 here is CASSPAGPGLAGGSRDTQYF. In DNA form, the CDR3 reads TGTGCCAGCAGTCCCGCGGGACCCGGACTAGCGGGAGGATCGAGAGATACGCAGTATTTT.

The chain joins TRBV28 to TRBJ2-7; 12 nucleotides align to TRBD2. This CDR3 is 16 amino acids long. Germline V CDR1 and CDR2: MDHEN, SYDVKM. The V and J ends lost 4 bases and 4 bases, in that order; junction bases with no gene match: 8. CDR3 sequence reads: CASSSMTSGSWYEQYF. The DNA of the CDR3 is TGTGCCAGCAGTTCCATGACTAGCGGGAGTTGGTACGAGCAGTACTTC. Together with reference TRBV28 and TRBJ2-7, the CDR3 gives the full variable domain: DVKVTQSSRYLVKRTGEKVFLECVQDMDHENMFWYRQDPGLGLRLIYFSYDVKMKEKGDIPEGYSVSREKKERFSLILESASTNQTSMYLCASSSMTSGSWYEQYFGPGTRLTVT.

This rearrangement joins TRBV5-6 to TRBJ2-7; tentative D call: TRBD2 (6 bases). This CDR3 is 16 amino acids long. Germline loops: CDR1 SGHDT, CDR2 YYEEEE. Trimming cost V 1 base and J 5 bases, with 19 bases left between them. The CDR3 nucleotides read TGTGCCAGCAGCTTGCGGCTAGCGAGAGGGTTGGACGAGCAGTACTTC. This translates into CASSLRLARGLDEQYF.

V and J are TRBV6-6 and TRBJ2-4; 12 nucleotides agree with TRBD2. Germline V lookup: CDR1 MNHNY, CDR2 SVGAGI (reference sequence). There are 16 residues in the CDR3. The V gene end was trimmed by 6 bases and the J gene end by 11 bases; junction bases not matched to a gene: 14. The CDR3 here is CASRTSGSPSSDLQYF. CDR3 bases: TGTGCCAGCAGGACTAGCGGGAGCCCCTCGTCCGATCTTCAGTACTTC.

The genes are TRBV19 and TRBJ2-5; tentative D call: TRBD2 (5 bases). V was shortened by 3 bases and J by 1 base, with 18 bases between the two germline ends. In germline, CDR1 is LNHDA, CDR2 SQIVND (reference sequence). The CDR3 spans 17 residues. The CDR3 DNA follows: TGTGCCAGTAGTATGGGATGGGGAAGCGGACTCCAAGAGACCCAGTACTTC. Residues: CASSMGWGSGLQETQYF.

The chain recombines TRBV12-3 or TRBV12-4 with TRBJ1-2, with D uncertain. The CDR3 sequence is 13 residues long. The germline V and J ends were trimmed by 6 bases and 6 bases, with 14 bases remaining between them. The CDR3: CASSPTGGNGYTF. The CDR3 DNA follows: TGTGCCAGCAGCCCGACGGGCGGGAATGGCTACACCTTC.

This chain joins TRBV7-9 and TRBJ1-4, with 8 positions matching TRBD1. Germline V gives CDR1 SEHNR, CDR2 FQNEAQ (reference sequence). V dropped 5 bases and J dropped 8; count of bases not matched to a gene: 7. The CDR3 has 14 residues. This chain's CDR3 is CASSKTGVEEKLFF. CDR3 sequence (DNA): TGTGCCAGCAGCAAGACAGGGGTTGAAGAAAAACTGTTTTTT.

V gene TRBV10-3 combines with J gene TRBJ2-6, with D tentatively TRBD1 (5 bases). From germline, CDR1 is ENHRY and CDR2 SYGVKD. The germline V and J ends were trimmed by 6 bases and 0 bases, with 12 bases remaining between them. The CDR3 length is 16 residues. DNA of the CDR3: TGTGCCATCAGAGCAGGGTTATACTCTGGGGCCAACGTCCTGACTTTC. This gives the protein CAIRAGLYSGANVLTF.

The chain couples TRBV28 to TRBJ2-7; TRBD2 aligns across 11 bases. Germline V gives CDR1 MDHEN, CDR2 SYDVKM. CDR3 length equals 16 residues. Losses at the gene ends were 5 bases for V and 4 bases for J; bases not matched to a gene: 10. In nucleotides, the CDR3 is TGTGCCAGCAGTAGACCCGGTGGGACTAGCGGATACGAGCAGTACTTC. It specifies CASSRPGGTSGYEQYF. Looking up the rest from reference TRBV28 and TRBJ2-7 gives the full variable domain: DVKVTQSSRYLVKRTGEKVFLECVQDMDHENMFWYRQDPGLGLRLIYFSYDVKMKEKGDIPEGYSVSREKKERFSLILESASTNQTSMYLCASSRPGGTSGYEQYFGPGTRLTVT.

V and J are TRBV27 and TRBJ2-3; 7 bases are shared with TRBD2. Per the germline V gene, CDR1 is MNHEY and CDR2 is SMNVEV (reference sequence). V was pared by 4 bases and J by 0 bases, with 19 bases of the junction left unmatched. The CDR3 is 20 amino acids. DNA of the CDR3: TGTGCCAGCAGTTCCCCGACGACCTCTCGGGCGGGAGCTAGCACAGATACGCAGTATTTT. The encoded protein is CASSSPTTSRAGASTDTQYF.

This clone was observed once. In nucleotides, the CDR3 is TGTGCCATCAGTGAGTCGTGGGAGGCCTACGAGCAGTACTTC. Its translation: CAISESWEAYEQYF. The chain carries TRBV10-3 and TRBJ2-7, with TRBD2 as a possible D gene (6 bases). The V end was cut by 0 bases, the J end by 2 bases, with 8 bases between. This CDR3 contains 14 residues. Germline V CDR1 and CDR2: ENHRY, SYGVKD.

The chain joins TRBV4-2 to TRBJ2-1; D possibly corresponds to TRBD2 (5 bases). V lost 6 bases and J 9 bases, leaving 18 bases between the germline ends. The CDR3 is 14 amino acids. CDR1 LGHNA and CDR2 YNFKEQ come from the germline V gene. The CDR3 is CASRPQVALAEQFF. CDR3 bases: TGTGCCAGCAGACCCCAAGTAGCCCTAGCTGAGCAGTTCTTC.

The CDR3 spells CSVNSGVNQPQHF. The CDR3 DNA reads as TGCAGCGTAAACAGCGGAGTGAATCAGCCCCAGCATTTT. The chain carries TRBV29-1 and TRBJ1-5; D is unresolved. The CDR3 has 13 residues. V lost 6 bases and J 4 bases, leaving 13 bases between the germline ends. CDR1 SQVTM and CDR2 ANQGSEA come from the germline V gene.

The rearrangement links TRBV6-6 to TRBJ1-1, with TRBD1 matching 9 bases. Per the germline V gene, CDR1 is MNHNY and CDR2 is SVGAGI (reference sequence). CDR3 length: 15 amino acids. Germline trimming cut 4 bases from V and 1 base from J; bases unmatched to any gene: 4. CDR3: CASSSGTGSNTEAFF. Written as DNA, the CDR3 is TGTGCCAGCAGTTCCGGGACAGGGTCGAACACTGAAGCTTTCTTT.

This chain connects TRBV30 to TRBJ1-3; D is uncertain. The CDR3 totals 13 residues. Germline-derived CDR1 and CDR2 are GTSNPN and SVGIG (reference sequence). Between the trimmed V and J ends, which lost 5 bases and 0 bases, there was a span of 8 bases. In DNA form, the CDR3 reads TGTGCCTGGTCTCCCCGCTCTGGAAACACCATATATTTT. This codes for CAWSPRSGNTIYF.

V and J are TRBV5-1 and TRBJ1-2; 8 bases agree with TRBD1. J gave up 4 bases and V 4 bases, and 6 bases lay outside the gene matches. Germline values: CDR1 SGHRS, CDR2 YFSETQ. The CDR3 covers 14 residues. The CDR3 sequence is CASSKMDRVYGYTF. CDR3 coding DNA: TGCGCCAGCAGCAAAATGGACAGGGTCTATGGCTACACCTTC.

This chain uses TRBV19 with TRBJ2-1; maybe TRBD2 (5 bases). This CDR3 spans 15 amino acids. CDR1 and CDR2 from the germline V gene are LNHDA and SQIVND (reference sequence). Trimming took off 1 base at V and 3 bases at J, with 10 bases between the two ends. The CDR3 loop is CASSIAGEGYNEQFF. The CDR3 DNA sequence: TGTGCCAGTAGTATAGCCGGAGAGGGCTACAATGAGCAGTTCTTC.